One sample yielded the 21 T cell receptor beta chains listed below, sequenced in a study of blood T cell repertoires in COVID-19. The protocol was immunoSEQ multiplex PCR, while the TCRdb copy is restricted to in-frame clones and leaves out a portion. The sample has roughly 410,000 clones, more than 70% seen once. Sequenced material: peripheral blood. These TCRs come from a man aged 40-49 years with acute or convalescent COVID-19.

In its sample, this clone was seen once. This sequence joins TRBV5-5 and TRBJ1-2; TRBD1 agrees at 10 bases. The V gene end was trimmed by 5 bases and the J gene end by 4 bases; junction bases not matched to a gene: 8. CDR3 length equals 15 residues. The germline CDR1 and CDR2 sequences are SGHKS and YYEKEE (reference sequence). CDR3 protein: CASSPPGQGSYGYTF. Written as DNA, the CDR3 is TGTGCCAGCAGTCCCCCGGGACAGGGGAGCTATGGCTACACCTTC.

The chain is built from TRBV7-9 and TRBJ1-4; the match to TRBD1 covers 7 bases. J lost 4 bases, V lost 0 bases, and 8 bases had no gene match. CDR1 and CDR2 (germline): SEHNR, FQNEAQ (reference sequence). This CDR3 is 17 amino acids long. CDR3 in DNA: TGTGCCAGCAGCTTAGCGCTTAGGGGGCCGGGTAATGAAAAACTGTTTTTT. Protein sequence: CASSLALRGPGNEKLFF.

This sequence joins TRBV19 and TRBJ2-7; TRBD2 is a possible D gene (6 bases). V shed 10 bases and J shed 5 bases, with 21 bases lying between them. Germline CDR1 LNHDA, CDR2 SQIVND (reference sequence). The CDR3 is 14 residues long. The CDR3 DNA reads TGTGCCATACCGCGGGAACTCCCAATCCACGAGCAGTACTTC. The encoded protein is CAIPRELPIHEQYF.

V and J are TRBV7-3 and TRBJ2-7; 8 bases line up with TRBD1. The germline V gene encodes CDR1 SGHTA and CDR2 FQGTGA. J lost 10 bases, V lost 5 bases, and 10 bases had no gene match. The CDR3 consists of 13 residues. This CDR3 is CASSQDRTGNQYF. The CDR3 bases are TGTGCCAGCAGCCAAGATCGGACAGGGAATCAGTACTTC.

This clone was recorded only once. In DNA, the CDR3 is TGTGCCACCAGCAGAAGGACTCAGGGGTTCTCTGGCTACACCTTC. Amino acid sequence: CATSRRTQGFSGYTF. The chain is built from TRBV15 and TRBJ1-2; maybe TRBD1 (6 bases). With 2 bases removed from V and 7 bases from J, the gap between germline ends came to 17 bases. CDR3 length: 15 amino acids. Germline V gene data show CDR1 as LNHNV and CDR2 as YYDKDF (reference sequence). The whole variable domain, remainder taken from reference TRBV15 and TRBJ1-2, is DAMVIQNPRYQVTQFGKPVTLSCSQTLNHNVMYWYQQKSSQAPKLLFHYYDKDFNNEADTPDNFQSRRPNTSFCFLDIRSPGLGDTAMYLCATSRRTQGFSGYTFGSGTRLTVV.

The CDR3, as DNA: TGTGCCAGCTCACCTTCAGGGGACAATCAGCCCCAGCATTTT. It is translated as CASSPSGDNQPQHF. The chain recombines TRBV18 with TRBJ1-5, with D tentatively TRBD1 (6 bases). Germline V gives CDR1 KGHSH, CDR2 LQKENI. Trimming stripped 3 bases from V and 3 bases from J, with 9 bases between. The CDR3 extends over 14 amino acids.

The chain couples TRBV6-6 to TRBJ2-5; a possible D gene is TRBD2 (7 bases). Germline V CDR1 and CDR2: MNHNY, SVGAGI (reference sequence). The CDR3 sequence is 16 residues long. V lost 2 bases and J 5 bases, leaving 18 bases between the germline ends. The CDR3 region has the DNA TGTGCCAGCAGTTACAACCCACAACAGGGAGGGGAGACCCAGTACTTC. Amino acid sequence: CASSYNPQQGGETQYF.

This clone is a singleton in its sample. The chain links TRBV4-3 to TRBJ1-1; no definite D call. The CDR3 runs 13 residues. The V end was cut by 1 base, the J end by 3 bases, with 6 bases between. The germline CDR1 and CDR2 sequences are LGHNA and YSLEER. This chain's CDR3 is CASSQGQYTEAFF. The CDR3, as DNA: TGCGCCAGCAGCCAAGGTCAGTACACTGAAGCTTTCTTT.

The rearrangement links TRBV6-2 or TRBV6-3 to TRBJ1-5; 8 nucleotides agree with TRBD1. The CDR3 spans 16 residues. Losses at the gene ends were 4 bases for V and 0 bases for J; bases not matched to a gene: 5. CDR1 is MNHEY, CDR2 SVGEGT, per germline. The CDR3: CASSWDRSYSNQPQHF. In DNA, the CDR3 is TGTGCCAGCAGTTGGGACAGGAGCTATAGCAATCAGCCCCAGCATTTT.

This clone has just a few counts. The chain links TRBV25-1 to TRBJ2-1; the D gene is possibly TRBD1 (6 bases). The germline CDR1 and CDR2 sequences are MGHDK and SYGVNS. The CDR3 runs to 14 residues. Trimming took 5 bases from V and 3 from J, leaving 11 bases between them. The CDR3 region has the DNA TGTGCCAGCAGTCTACAGGGTAGCTACAATGAGCAGTTCTTC. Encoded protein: CASSLQGSYNEQFF.

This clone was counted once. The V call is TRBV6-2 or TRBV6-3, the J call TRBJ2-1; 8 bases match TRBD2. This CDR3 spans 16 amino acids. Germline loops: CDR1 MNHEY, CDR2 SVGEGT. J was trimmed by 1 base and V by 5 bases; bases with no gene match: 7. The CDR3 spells CASSPSGGRSYNEQFF. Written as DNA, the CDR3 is TGTGCCAGCAGTCCCTCTGGCGGGAGGTCCTACAATGAGCAGTTCTTC.

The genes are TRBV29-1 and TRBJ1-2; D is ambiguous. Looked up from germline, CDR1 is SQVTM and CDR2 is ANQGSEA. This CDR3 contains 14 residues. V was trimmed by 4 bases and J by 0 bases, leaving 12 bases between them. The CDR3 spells CSVGPRGANYGYTF. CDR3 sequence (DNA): TGCAGCGTTGGCCCCCGCGGAGCTAACTATGGCTACACCTTC.

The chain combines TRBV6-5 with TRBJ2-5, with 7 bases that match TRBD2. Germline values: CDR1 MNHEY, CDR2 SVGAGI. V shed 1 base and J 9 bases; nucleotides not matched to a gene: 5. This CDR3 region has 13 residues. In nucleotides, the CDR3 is TGTGCCAGCAGTTACTACGGGGGGAGGGCCCAGTACTTC. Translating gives CASSYYGGRAQYF.

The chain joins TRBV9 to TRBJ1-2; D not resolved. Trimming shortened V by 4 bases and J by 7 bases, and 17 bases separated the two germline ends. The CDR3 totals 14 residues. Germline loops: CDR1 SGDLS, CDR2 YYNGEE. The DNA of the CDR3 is TGTGCCAGCAGCCCTCAGGAGGGCGCAGGTGGCTACACCTTC. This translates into CASSPQEGAGGYTF.

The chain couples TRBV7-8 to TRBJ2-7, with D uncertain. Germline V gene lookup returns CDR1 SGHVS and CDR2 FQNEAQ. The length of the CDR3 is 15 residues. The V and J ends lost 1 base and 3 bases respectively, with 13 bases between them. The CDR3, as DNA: TGTGCCAGCAGCTTAGGTGGTATGGGCAGCTACGAGCAGTACTTC. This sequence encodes CASSLGGMGSYEQYF.

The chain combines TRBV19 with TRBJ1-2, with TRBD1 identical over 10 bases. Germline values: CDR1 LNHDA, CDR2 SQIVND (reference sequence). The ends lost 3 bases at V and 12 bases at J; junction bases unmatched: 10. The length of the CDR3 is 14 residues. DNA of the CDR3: TGTGCCAGTAGTATTAATTTCCGGGACAGGGGAAACACCTTC. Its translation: CASSINFRDRGNTF.

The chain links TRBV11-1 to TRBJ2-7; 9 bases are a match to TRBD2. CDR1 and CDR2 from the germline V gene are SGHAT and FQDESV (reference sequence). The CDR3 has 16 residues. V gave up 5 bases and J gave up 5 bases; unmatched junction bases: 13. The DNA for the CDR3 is TGTGCCAGCAGCCGGGCCCCTAGCGGGGTCCGAAACGAGCAGTACTTC. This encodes CASSRAPSGVRNEQYF.

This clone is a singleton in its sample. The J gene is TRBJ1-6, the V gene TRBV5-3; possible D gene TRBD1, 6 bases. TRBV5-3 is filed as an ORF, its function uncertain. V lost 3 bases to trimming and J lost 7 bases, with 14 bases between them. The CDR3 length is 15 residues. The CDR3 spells CARSSNRDNNSPLHF. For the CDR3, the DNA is TGTGCCAGAAGCTCTAATCGGGACAACAATTCACCCCTCCACTTT.

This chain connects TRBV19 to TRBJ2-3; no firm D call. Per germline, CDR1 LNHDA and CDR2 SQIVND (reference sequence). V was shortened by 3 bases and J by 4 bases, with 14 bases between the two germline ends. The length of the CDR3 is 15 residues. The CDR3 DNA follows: TGTGCCAGTAGTATCGAGGCGCGGCCGGCAGATACGCAGTATTTT. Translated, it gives CASSIEARPADTQYF.

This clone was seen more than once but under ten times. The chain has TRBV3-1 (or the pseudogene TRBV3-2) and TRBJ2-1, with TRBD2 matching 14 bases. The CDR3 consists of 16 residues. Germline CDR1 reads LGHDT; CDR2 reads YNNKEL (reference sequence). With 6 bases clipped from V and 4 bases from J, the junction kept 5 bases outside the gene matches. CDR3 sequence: CASRPTSGGVYNEQFF. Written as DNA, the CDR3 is TGTGCCAGCAGACCGACTAGCGGGGGGGTATACAATGAGCAGTTCTTC.

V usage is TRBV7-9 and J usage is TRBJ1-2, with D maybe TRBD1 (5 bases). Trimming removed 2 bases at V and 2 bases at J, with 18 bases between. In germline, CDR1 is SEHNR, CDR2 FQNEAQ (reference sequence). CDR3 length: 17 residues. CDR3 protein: CASSLSGSGDWNYGYTF. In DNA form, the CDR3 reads TGTGCCAGCAGCTTATCGGGATCGGGGGATTGGAACTATGGCTACACCTTC.